A single T cell receptor beta chain is shown here with its context. Original analysis: Nucleated cell counts were estimated from reference gene primer amplification. The table came from immunoSEQ multiplex PCR; TCRdb's copy has only in-frame clones and leaves some out. The V and J calls and clone size were taken over from that table, and D and trimming were inferred from the DNA. There are roughly 240,000 clones in the sample; around 86% occur only once, and over 2% lies in the top ten. The germline V gene has CDR1 SGHNT and CDR2 YENEEA. Trimming removed 3 bases from V and 4 bases from J; junction bases left unmatched: 6. This CDR3 comprises 15 residues. Individuals drawn from 20 to 25 US areas were roughly 18 to 95 years old. Two negative PCRs, clearance, or symptom resolution characterized the recovered Cohort 3 donors. The source of the sample is a study of blood T cell repertoires in COVID-19. Study-wide background: Acute and convalescent COVID-19 specimens originated in the United States, Italy and Spain.

The source of this sequence is a woman between 45 and 60 years old who had recovered from COVID-19. The sample was PBMCs or T cells enriched from blood (not recorded which). V gene TRBV11-3 combines with J gene TRBJ2-7, with 10 bases aligning to TRBD2. The CDR3: CASSLIAGGFYEQYF. The CDR3 DNA reads TGTGCCAGCAGCTTGATAGCGGGGGGCTTTTACGAGCAGTACTTC.